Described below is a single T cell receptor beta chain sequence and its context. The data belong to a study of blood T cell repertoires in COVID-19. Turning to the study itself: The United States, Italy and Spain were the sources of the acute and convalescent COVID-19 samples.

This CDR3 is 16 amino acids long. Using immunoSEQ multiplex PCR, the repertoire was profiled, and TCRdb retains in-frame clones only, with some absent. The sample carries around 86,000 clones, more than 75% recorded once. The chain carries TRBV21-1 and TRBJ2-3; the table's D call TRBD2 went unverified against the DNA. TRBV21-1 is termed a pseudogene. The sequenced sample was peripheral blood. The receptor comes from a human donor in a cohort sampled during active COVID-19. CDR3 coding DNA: TGTGCCAGCAGCAGTACCACGGGGGGTAGGGCAGATACGCAGTATTTT. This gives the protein CASSSTTGGRADTQYF.